The 8 T cell receptor beta chains presented below share a single source sample, sequenced in a study of blood T cell repertoires in COVID-19. Libraries were prepared by immunoSEQ multiplex PCR; TCRdb keeps only in-frame clonotypes and omits some of them. In the table there are 200,000 to 250,000 clones, around 80% of which are singletons. The sequenced material came from peripheral blood. These receptor sequences come from a man aged 25 to 40 with active or convalescent COVID-19.

The chain couples TRBV7-9 to TRBJ1-2; D uncertain. Germline values: CDR1 SEHNR, CDR2 FQNEAQ (reference sequence). V shed 0 bases and J shed 5 bases, with 13 bases lying between them. The CDR3 sequence is 15 residues long. CDR3 amino acids: CASSLARGKGYGYTF. In DNA form, the CDR3 reads TGTGCCAGCAGCTTAGCGCGCGGGAAAGGGTATGGCTACACCTTC.

The V gene is TRBV6-5, the J gene TRBJ1-3; 10 nucleotides agree with TRBD1. CDR1 and CDR2 from the germline V gene are MNHEY and SVGAGI. The junction had 6 bases not matched to a gene; V was cut back by 8 bases and J by 2 bases. This CDR3 has 15 residues. Here the CDR3 DNA reads TGTGCCAGCGGGAGACAGGGGGCTGCTGGAAACACCATATATTTT. It codes for CASGRQGAAGNTIYF.

This clone was counted between two and nine times. The V gene is TRBV28, the J gene TRBJ1-3; D is perhaps TRBD1 (6 bases). This CDR3 contains 13 residues. Trimming took off 4 bases at V and 2 bases at J, with 6 bases between the two ends. From germline, CDR1 is MDHEN and CDR2 SYDVKM. In DNA form, the CDR3 reads TGTGCCAGCAGTTCAGGGGCTGGAAACACCATATATTTT. This sequence encodes CASSSGAGNTIYF.

V is TRBV5-6 and J is TRBJ2-7; maybe TRBD1 (6 bases). Per germline, CDR1 SGHDT and CDR2 YYEEEE. This CDR3 is 14 amino acids long. V dropped 3 bases and J dropped 4 bases, with 14 bases sitting between them. As DNA, the CDR3 is TGTGCCAGCAGCTCGGACAGCGAATGGTACGAGCAGTACTTC. Encoded protein: CASSSDSEWYEQYF.

This rearrangement joins TRBV7-9 to TRBJ2-3; 11 nucleotides match TRBD2. Germline CDR1 reads SEHNR; CDR2 reads FQNEAQ (reference sequence). Trimming took 4 bases from V and 0 from J; bases not matched to a gene: 9. The CDR3 consists of 18 residues. The chain's CDR3 is CASSYSGGLAASTDTQYF. CDR3 in DNA: TGTGCCAGCAGCTATAGCGGGGGACTAGCGGCAAGCACAGATACGCAGTATTTT. Full variable domain (rest looked up from reference TRBV7-9 and TRBJ2-3): DTGVSQNPRHKITKRGQNVTFRCDPISEHNRLYWYRQTLGQGPEFLTYFQNEAQLEKSRLLSDRFSAERPKGSFSTLEIQRTEQGDSAMYLCASSYSGGLAASTDTQYFGPGTRLTVL.

The rearrangement uses TRBV5-4 and TRBJ2-7; D gene unclear. CDR1 is SGHNT, CDR2 YYREEE, per germline (reference sequence). Between the trimmed V and J ends, which lost 0 bases and 2 bases, there was a span of 9 bases. There are 14 residues in the CDR3. CDR3 residues: CASSLAQPPYEQYF. CDR3 coding DNA: TGTGCCAGCAGCTTGGCACAGCCCCCCTACGAGCAGTACTTC.

This chain connects TRBV7-6 to TRBJ1-3; no firm D call. V was shortened by 4 bases and J by 4 bases, with 11 bases between the two germline ends. Germline CDR1 is SGHVS and CDR2 is FNYEAQ. The CDR3 is made up of 14 amino acids. CDR3 DNA sequence: TGTGCCAGCAGCTCGCCGGGGATCGGAAACACCATATATTTT. It is translated as CASSSPGIGNTIYF.

The chain couples TRBV28 to TRBJ2-1; 8 bases map to TRBD2. This CDR3 is built from 17 residues. The V gene end was trimmed by 4 bases and the J gene end by 8 bases; junction bases not matched to a gene: 16. Germline V gene data show CDR1 as MDHEN and CDR2 as SYDVKM. In DNA form, the CDR3 reads TGTGCCAGCAGTTCGTCCTTACTAGCGGTTCTTGGGGATGAGCAGTTCTTC. Translating it yields CASSSSLLAVLGDEQFF.